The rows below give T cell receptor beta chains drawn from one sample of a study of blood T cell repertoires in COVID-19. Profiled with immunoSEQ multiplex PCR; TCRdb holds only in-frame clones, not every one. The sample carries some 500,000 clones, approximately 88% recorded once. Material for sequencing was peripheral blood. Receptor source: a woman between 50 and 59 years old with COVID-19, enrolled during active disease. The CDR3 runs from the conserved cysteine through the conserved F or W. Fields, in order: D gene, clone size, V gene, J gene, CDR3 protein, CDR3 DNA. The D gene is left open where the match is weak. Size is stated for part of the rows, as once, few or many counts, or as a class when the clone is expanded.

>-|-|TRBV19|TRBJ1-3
CASSGSSGNTIYF
TGTGCCAGTAGTGGGAGCTCTGGAAACACCATATATTTT
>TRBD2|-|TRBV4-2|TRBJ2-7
CASSQAGLAGGRSYEQYF
TGTGCCAGCAGCCAGGCGGGACTAGCGGGGGGCCGCTCCTACGAGCAGTACTTC
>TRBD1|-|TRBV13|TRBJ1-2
CASSSTGVIGYGYTF
TGTGCCAGCAGCTCTACAGGGGTTATAGGCTATGGCTACACCTTC
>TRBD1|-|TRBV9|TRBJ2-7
CASSPTTGGGEQYF
TGTGCCAGCAGCCCTACGACAGGGGGAGGCGAGCAGTACTTC
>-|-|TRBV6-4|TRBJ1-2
CASSDPSGYTF
TGTGCCAGCAGTGACCCCTCCGGCTACACCTTC
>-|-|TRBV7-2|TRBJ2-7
CASSLDGSGTYEQYF
TGTGCCAGCAGCTTAGATGGTAGCGGCACCTACGAGCAGTACTTC
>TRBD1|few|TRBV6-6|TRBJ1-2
CASSRQGRALYTF
TGTGCCAGCAGTAGACAGGGTCGTGCCCTCTACACCTTC
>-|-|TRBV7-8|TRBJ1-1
CASSLAGGTTEAFF
TGTGCCAGCAGCTTAGCTGGGGGCACCACTGAAGCTTTCTTT
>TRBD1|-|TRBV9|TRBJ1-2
CASSVVSGGTGDGYTF
TGTGCCAGCAGCGTAGTGTCAGGAGGGACAGGGGATGGCTACACCTTC
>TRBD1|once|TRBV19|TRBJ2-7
CASSIEGTDLYEQYF
TGTGCCAGTAGTATAGAGGGGACAGATCTTTACGAGCAGTACTTC
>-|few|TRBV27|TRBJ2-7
CASSFKQGSNEQYF
TGTGCCAGCAGTTTCAAGCAGGGGTCTAACGAGCAGTACTTC
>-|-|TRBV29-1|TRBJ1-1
CSVDEDTSSEAFF
TGCAGCGTTGATGAAGACACCTCTTCTGAAGCTTTCTTT
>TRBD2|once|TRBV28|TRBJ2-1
CASSSRLAGINEQFF
TGTGCCAGCAGTTCCAGACTAGCGGGGATCAATGAGCAGTTCTTC
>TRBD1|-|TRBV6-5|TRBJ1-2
CASRPDRGAYGYTF
TGTGCCAGCAGACCGGACAGGGGCGCCTATGGCTACACCTTC
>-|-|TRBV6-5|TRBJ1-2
CASSSRTRGNYGYTF
TGTGCCAGCAGTTCGAGGACCCGGGGGAACTATGGCTACACCTTC
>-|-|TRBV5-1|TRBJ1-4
CASSSPPGDATNEKLFF
TGCGCCAGCAGCAGCCCCCCGGGGGATGCAACTAATGAAAAACTGTTTTTT
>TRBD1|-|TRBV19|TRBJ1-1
CASSLGSTGKAFF
TGTGCCAGTAGTCTTGGGTCGACAGGGAAGGCTTTCTTT
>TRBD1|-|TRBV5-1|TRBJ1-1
CASSFKFQLRDRERVAFF
TGCGCCAGCAGCTTTAAGTTCCAACTCCGGGACAGGGAAAGGGTGGCTTTCTTT
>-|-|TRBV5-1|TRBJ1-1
CASSLTGISMLSTEAFF
TGCGCCAGCAGCTTGACAGGAATCAGTATGTTAAGCACTGAAGCTTTCTTT
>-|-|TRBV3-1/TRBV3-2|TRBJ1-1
CASSQDLAGTATEAFF
TGTGCCAGCAGCCAAGATTTGGCAGGAACGGCGACTGAAGCTTTCTTT
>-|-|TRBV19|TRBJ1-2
CASSIRQGVWGYTF
TGTGCCAGTAGTATTCGCCAGGGCGTTTGGGGCTACACCTTC
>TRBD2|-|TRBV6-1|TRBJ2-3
CASSETGLAADTQYF
TGTGCCAGCAGTGAAACGGGTCTAGCGGCAGATACGCAGTATTTT
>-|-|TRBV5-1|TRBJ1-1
CASSFSQGVNTEAFF
TGCGCCAGCAGCTTCTCCCAGGGCGTGAACACTGAAGCTTTCTTT
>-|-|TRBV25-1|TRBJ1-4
CASRITGGAGVEKLFF
TGTGCCAGCAGGATTACCGGGGGGGCAGGGGTGGAAAAACTGTTTTTT
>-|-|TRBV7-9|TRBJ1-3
CASSPTGVSSASGNTIYF
TGTGCCAGCAGCCCAACGGGTGTATCATCGGCCTCTGGAAACACCATATATTTT
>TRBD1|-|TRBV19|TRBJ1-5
CASSIWTGDQPQHF
TGTGCCAGTAGTATTTGGACAGGCGATCAGCCCCAGCATTTT
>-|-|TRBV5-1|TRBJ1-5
CASSLDGRLDQPQHF
TGCGCCAGCAGCTTGGACGGCAGGTTGGATCAGCCCCAGCATTTT
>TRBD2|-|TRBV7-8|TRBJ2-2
CASSPLLAGSNTGELFF
TGTGCCAGCAGCCCTCTTTTAGCGGGGTCGAACACCGGGGAGCTGTTTTTT
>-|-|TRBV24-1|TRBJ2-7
CATSDIQGTLYYEQYF
TGTGCCACCAGTGATATCCAGGGGACCCTTTACTACGAGCAGTACTTC
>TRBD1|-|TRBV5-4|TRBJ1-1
CASTEGASTEAFF
TGTGCCAGCACGGAGGGGGCGAGCACTGAAGCTTTCTTT
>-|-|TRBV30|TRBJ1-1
CAWSVQGGEGAFF
TGTGCCTGGAGTGTACAGGGTGGGGAGGGAGCTTTCTTT
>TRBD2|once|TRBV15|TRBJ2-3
CATSVRLAGTTDTQYF
TGTGCCACCAGCGTTCGACTAGCGGGAACCACAGATACGCAGTATTTT
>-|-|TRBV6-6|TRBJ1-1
CASSRGGEAFF
TGTGCCAGCAGCCGGGGGGGCGAAGCTTTCTTT
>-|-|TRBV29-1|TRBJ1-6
CSATTAEGSPLHF
TGCAGCGCTACGACAGCGGAGGGTTCACCCCTCCACTTT
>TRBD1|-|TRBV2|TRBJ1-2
CASSAEDRGHNYGYTF
TGTGCCAGCAGTGCAGAGGACAGGGGTCATAACTATGGCTACACCTTC
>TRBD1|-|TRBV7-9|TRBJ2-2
CASRAGGGTGELFF
TGTGCCAGCAGAGCAGGGGGCGGCACCGGGGAGCTGTTTTTT
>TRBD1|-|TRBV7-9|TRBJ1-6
CASSLGSAGGYNSPLHF
TGTGCCAGCAGCTTAGGGTCTGCAGGGGGGTATAATTCACCCCTCCACTTT
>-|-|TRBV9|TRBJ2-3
CASSVRGVTDTQYF
TGTGCCAGCAGCGTACGGGGAGTCACAGATACGCAGTATTTT
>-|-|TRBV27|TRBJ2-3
CASSLSIPVTDTQYF
TGTGCCAGCAGTTTATCGATCCCGGTCACAGATACGCAGTATTTT
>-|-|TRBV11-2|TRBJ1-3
CASKTPTGTSGNTIYF
TGTGCCAGTAAAACTCCCACGGGGACAAGTGGAAACACCATATATTTT
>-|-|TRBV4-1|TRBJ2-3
CASSHPSNDFTGTQYF
TGCGCCAGCAGCCACCCCTCTAACGATTTTACGGGTACGCAGTATTTT
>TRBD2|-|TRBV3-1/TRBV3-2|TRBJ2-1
CASSLRLAGFWDEQFF
TGTGCCAGCAGCCTACGACTAGCGGGCTTTTGGGATGAGCAGTTCTTC
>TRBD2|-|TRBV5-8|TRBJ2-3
CASSSGLAGGSDTQYF
TGTGCCAGCAGCTCCGGACTAGCGGGGGGGTCAGATACGCAGTATTTT
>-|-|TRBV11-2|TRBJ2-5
CASSWTAQETQYF
TGTGCCAGCAGCTGGACAGCCCAAGAGACCCAGTACTTC
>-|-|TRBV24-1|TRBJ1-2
CATSDGHLMRGYTF
TGTGCCACCAGTGACGGACACCTCATGCGGGGCTACACCTTC
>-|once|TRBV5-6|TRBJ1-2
CASSFRPPNYGYTF
TGTGCCAGCAGTTTCCGTCCCCCTAACTATGGCTACACCTTC
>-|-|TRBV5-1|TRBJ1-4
CASSLYGLGEKLFF
TGCGCCAGCAGCTTGTATGGCCTCGGGGAAAAACTGTTTTTT
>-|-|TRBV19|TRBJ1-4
CASSIRLGNEKLFF
TGTGCCAGTAGTATAAGACTTGGTAATGAAAAACTGTTTTTT
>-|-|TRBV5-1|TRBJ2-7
CASSLEGHSYEQYF
TGCGCCAGCAGCTTGGAGGGGCATTCCTACGAGCAGTACTTC
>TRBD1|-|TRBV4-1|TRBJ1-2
CASSPGTEANYGYTF
TGCGCCAGCAGCCCCGGGACAGAAGCTAACTATGGCTACACCTTC
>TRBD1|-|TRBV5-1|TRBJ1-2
CASRSTGGADYGYTF
TGCGCCAGCAGGTCCACAGGGGGCGCCGACTATGGCTACACCTTC